This T cell receptor (beta chain) was identified during a study of blood T cell repertoires in COVID-19. This table comes from immunoSEQ multiplex PCR, and its TCRdb copy is limited to in-frame clones, with some not included. This sample carries over 60,000 clones, roughly 81% of them seen once, and the ten largest clones take around a tenth. V lost 4 bases, J lost 5 bases, and 9 bases lay in between. Per germline, CDR1 SGDLS and CDR2 YYNGEE. CDR3 size: 12 residues. This TCR derives from a human donor in a cohort sampled during active COVID-19. This chain links TRBV9 with TRBJ1-2; D is perhaps TRBD1 (5 bases). The specimen was peripheral blood. CDR3 residues: CASSPDRYGYTF. In DNA form, the CDR3 reads TGTGCCAGCAGCCCTGACAGATATGGCTACACCTTC.